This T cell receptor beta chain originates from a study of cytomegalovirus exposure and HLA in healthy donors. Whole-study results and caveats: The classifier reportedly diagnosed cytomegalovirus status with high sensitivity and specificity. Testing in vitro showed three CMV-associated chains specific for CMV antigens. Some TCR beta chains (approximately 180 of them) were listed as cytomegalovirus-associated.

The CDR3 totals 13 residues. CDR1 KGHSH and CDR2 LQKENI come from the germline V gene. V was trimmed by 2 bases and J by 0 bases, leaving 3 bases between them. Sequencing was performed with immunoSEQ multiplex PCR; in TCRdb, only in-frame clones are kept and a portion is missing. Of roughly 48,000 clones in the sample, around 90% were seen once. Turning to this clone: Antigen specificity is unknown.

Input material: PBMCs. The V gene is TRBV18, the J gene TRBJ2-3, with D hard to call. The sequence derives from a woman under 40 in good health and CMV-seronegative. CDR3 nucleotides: TGTGCCAGCTCACCAGAGAGCACAGATACGCAGTATTTT. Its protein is CASSPESTDTQYF.